This T cell receptor (beta chain) was recovered during a study of response to subunit inactivated influenza vaccine (dated by TCRdb to between 2017 and 2018). Regarding the research as a whole: Deep quantitative T cell receptor repertoire profiling was used in the study to track responses to a trivalent subunit inactivated influenza vaccine. Overall results and qualifications from the work: The authors suggested that each seasonal influenza vaccination may recruit only a limited number of new T cells.

Libraries were built with RT-PCR. The sample was run on an Illumina HiSeq 2500. TCRdb's own reprocessing of the public reads used fastp at Q25 and MiXCR and kept productive beta chains. Each entry is one CDR3 protein sequence, shown with its most common DNA and genes. The sample data list some 850,000 distinct CDR3 sequences, and around 18% of these were observed just once. The ten biggest clones cover roughly 10% of the sample. Details on this clonotype: The antigen this receptor binds is unknown. No base quality information exists; no much larger clone differs at one position.

V sheds 1 base and J sheds 8 bases, leaving 17 bases between their ends. Sequences SEHNR (CDR1) and FQNEAQ (CDR2) are obtained from the germline V gene (reference sequence). The CDR3 covers 15 residues, taking in both the cysteine and the phenylalanine. Of all the DNA, just the CDR3 is kept, 45 bases in frame from base 1. The specimen was PBMCs from blood, collected roughly 5 days after vaccination. The rearrangement combines TRBV7-9 with TRBJ2-5, with the D gene not confidently named. The sequence derives from a man aged 50 to 59 who received an inactivated influenza vaccine. Donor details come from another sample of the same person, matched by shared clones. The bases are TGTGCCAGCAGCTTAGGGGCTACGGCCCCAGAAACCCAGTACTTC. It encodes CASSLGATAPETQYF.